This entry lists 27 T cell receptor beta chains sequenced from one sample in a study of shared clonotypes between healthy human individuals. Method: immunoSEQ multiplex PCR; TCRdb's copy keeps in-frame clones and lacks some. The sample has under 1,100,000 clones, around 76% seen once. Sequencing input: memory CD4+ T cells sorted from blood. Subset indicated: CD45RA-negative fraction. The receptors were gathered from a man between 18 and 35 years old in good health.

V is TRBV19 and J is TRBJ1-1; D unclear. The CDR3 spans 15 residues. Germline CDR1 reads LNHDA; CDR2 reads SQIVND (reference sequence). Trimming cost V 4 bases and J 0 bases, with 12 bases left between them. The CDR3 protein is CASSRAVRMNTEAFF. DNA for the CDR3: TGTGCCAGTAGTAGAGCAGTCAGGATGAACACTGAAGCTTTCTTT.

This chain uses TRBV6-1 with TRBJ1-5; weak D call: TRBD1 (5 bases). Germline V lookup: CDR1 MNHNS, CDR2 SASEGT. Trimming shortened V by 9 bases and J by 2 bases, and 11 bases separated the two germline ends. This CDR3 has 13 amino acids. The CDR3 reads CASQGQGNQPQHF. The CDR3 DNA reads as TGTGCCAGTCAGGGCCAGGGCAATCAGCCCCAGCATTTT.

This chain uses TRBV7-2 with TRBJ2-2, with TRBD1 identical over 9 bases. From germline, CDR1 is SGHTA and CDR2 FQGNSA. V shed 6 bases, J shed 6 bases, and the junction held 8 bases outside the gene matches. The CDR3 has 15 residues. The CDR3 DNA sequence: TGTGCCAGCAGTCAGGACAGGGGAGCGTCCGGGGAGCTGTTTTTT. It yields the protein CASSQDRGASGELFF.

The gene calls are TRBV5-1 and TRBJ2-7; 7 positions agree with TRBD1. This CDR3 spans 15 amino acids. V was clipped by 0 bases and J by 7 bases; unmatched bases: 10. Germline V gene lookup returns CDR1 SGHRS and CDR2 YFSETQ. The chain's CDR3 is CASSLGTGSYVEQYF. Written as DNA, the CDR3 is TGCGCCAGCAGCTTGGGGACAGGATCATACGTGGAGCAGTACTTC.

This clone was counted between two and nine times. The sample holds other DNA sequences that translate to the same CDR3. This chain links TRBV29-1 with TRBJ1-1; D is unresolved. Looked up from germline, CDR1 is SQVTM and CDR2 is ANQGSEA. V was cut by 2 bases and J by 8 bases, with 6 bases left in between. The CDR3 contains 10 residues. CDR3 in DNA: TGCAGCGTTGAATTGGGAGAAGCTTTCTTT. Amino acids: CSVELGEAFF.

This clone has a single count. V gene TRBV30 combines with J gene TRBJ2-7, with 8 bases identical to TRBD2. The V gene end was trimmed by 4 bases and the J gene end by 2 bases; junction bases not matched to a gene: 10. This CDR3 is built from 15 residues. Germline loops: CDR1 GTSNPN, CDR2 SVGIG (reference sequence). The CDR3 DNA sequence: TGTGCCTGGAAGATTAGCGGGACCAACGCCTACGAGCAGTACTTC. Encoded protein: CAWKISGTNAYEQYF.

The chain joins TRBV5-1 to TRBJ1-1; D may be TRBD1 (6 bases). Per the germline V gene, CDR1 is SGHRS and CDR2 is YFSETQ. The germline V and J ends were trimmed by 4 bases and 3 bases, with 10 bases remaining between them. The CDR3 totals 13 residues. The CDR3 here is CASSGGPDTEAFF. CDR3 sequence (DNA): TGCGCCAGCAGCGGGGGGCCTGACACTGAAGCTTTCTTT.

The chain joins TRBV10-2 to TRBJ1-1; D is unresolved. V was trimmed by 10 bases and J by 2 bases, leaving 11 bases between them. The CDR3 sequence is 12 residues long. Germline lookup yields CDR1 WSHSY and CDR2 SAAADI. The CDR3 DNA is TGCGCCACCCTCGCCGGTAACACTGAAGCTTTCTTT. The encoded protein is CATLAGNTEAFF.

The chain combines TRBV28 with TRBJ1-2, with a weak D call TRBD1 (6 bases). The germline V and J ends were trimmed by 3 bases and 5 bases, with 13 bases remaining between them. This CDR3 comprises 14 residues. Germline lookup yields CDR1 MDHEN and CDR2 SYDVKM. The CDR3 sequence: CASSFGGRDYGYTF. CDR3 nucleotides: TGTGCCAGCAGTTTTGGGGGGCGCGATTATGGCTACACCTTC.

V is TRBV9 and J is TRBJ2-1, with 7 bases aligning to TRBD2. Germline V CDR1 and CDR2: SGDLS, YYNGEE. The CDR3 consists of 16 residues. Trimming at V came to 0 bases and at J to 2 bases, leaving 5 bases not matched to a gene. As DNA, the CDR3 is TGTGCCAGCAGCGTAGCCAGCGGGGCCACCTACAATGAGCAGTTCTTC. This sequence encodes CASSVASGATYNEQFF.

Many counts were recorded for this clone. This chain links TRBV5-1 with TRBJ2-2, with 11 bases that match TRBD2. Germline-derived CDR1 and CDR2 are SGHRS and YFSETQ. The CDR3 runs to 15 residues. Germline trimming cut 6 bases from V and 5 bases from J; bases unmatched to any gene: 6. The CDR3 protein is CASKLASGGTGELFF. DNA of the CDR3: TGCGCCAGCAAGCTGGCTAGCGGGGGGACCGGGGAGCTGTTTTTT.

This chain links TRBV6-1 with TRBJ1-1; TRBD1 matches 10 bases. The CDR3 has 15 residues. Germline V gives CDR1 MNHNS, CDR2 SASEGT. V lost 9 bases to trimming and J lost 4 bases; unmatched junction nucleotides: 11. CDR3 sequence reads: CASVGQGPLFTEAFF. Written as DNA, the CDR3 is TGTGCCAGTGTGGGACAGGGGCCTCTGTTCACTGAAGCTTTCTTT.

This clone came up once. The chain uses TRBV4-1 and TRBJ1-2, with D uncertain. This CDR3 region has 13 residues. Trimming removed 4 bases from V and 3 bases from J, with 9 bases in between. Looked up from germline, CDR1 is MGHRA and CDR2 is YSYEKL. Written as DNA, the CDR3 is TGCGCCAGCAGCCCCCCTCTGGACTATGGCTACACCTTC. This gives the protein CASSPPLDYGYTF.

The chain employs TRBV27 and TRBJ2-7; 8 positions match TRBD1. This CDR3 is 15 amino acids long. Germline V gene data show CDR1 as MNHEY and CDR2 as SMNVEV (reference sequence). V gave up 4 bases and J gave up 2 bases; unmatched junction bases: 7. CDR3 loop: CASSSGQGITYEQYF. The CDR3 DNA reads as TGTGCCAGCAGTTCCGGACAGGGAATAACCTACGAGCAGTACTTC.

V gene TRBV2 combines with J gene TRBJ2-3; 7 positions match TRBD2. This CDR3 comprises 16 residues. J was trimmed by 0 bases and V by 2 bases; bases with no gene match: 5. CDR1 and CDR2 from the germline V gene are SNHLY and FYNNEI. The CDR3 DNA sequence: TGTGCCAGCAGTGAAAGGAGCGGGGCAAGCACAGATACGCAGTATTTT. As protein: CASSERSGASTDTQYF.

The sample holds a few counts of this clone. A read error likely explains this, since a far larger clone differs by one base. Other DNA sequences of this sample code for an identical CDR3. The chain is built from TRBV7-9 and TRBJ2-5; no firm D call. Looked up from germline, CDR1 is SEHNR and CDR2 is FQNEAQ (reference sequence). This CDR3 is built from 11 residues. Trimming stripped 5 bases from V and 5 bases from J, with 6 bases between. CDR3 coding DNA: TGTGCCAGCAGCCCCGGGGAGACCCAGTACTTC. Residues: CASSPGETQYF.

In this sample, this clone turned up many times. The chain is built from TRBV7-2 and TRBJ2-1, with 8 bases aligning to TRBD2. After removal of 5 bases from V and 6 bases from J, the junction contained 6 bases not matched to a gene. Per the germline V gene, CDR1 is SGHTA and CDR2 is FQGNSA. The CDR3 runs to 14 residues. For the CDR3, the DNA is TGTGCCAGCAGCCCGAGGACTAGCCTCAATGAGCAGTTCTTC. Translating it yields CASSPRTSLNEQFF.

The CDR3 protein is CASSSLGRSNTEAFF. The DNA for the CDR3 is TGTGCCAGCAGTTCCCTGGGACGGTCAAACACTGAAGCTTTCTTT. The gene calls are TRBV6-6 and TRBJ1-1; tentative D call: TRBD1 (5 bases). The CDR3 runs to 15 residues. V was shortened by 4 bases and J by 2 bases, with 14 bases between the two germline ends. The germline gives CDR1 MNHNY, CDR2 SVGAGI (reference sequence).

The chain carries TRBV4-1 and TRBJ1-3, with D possibly TRBD1 on 6 matching bases. V gave up 7 bases and J gave up 5 bases, with 21 bases separating them. This CDR3 is built from 16 residues. CDR1 is MGHRA and CDR2 is YSYEKL in the germline V gene. The CDR3 nucleotides are TGCGCCAGCACCTTAACAGGGAGCGAACTTCGAAACACCATATATTTT. Its translation is CASTLTGSELRNTIYF.

The chain joins TRBV13 to TRBJ2-3; TRBD2 agrees at 13 bases. V lost 4 bases and J lost 0; bases outside the gene matches: 10. This CDR3 spans 19 amino acids. Germline-derived CDR1 and CDR2 are PRHDT and FYEKMQ (reference sequence). The CDR3 DNA sequence: TGTGCCAGCAGCTGGATAGGACTAGCGGGAGATTATAGCACAGATACGCAGTATTTT. This codes for CASSWIGLAGDYSTDTQYF.

Only a few counts were recorded for this clone. In the same sample, other DNA sequences code for this CDR3. This chain joins TRBV5-1 and TRBJ1-1, with D unresolved. The CDR3 has 13 residues. Germline CDR1 reads SGHRS; CDR2 reads YFSETQ. V was trimmed by 3 bases and J by 0 bases, leaving 6 bases between them. DNA of the CDR3: TGCGCCAGCAGCTCCTCAGTGAACACTGAAGCTTTCTTT. This codes for CASSSSVNTEAFF.

This chain uses TRBV20-1 with TRBJ1-2; unclear D gene. Germline V gene data show CDR1 as DFQATT and CDR2 as SNEGSKA (reference sequence). The CDR3 totals 11 residues. The germline V and J ends were trimmed by 1 base and 12 bases, with 12 bases remaining between them. The CDR3 protein is CSARGPEWDTF. DNA for the CDR3: TGCAGTGCTAGAGGCCCCGAATGGGACACCTTC.

The rearrangement uses TRBV5-4 and TRBJ2-2; 8 nucleotides agree with TRBD2. CDR3 size: 15 residues. Germline values: CDR1 SGHNT, CDR2 YYREEE (reference sequence). Germline trimming cut 0 bases from V and 6 bases from J; bases unmatched to any gene: 4. The CDR3 sequence is CASSLVVAGSGELFF. The CDR3 DNA reads as TGTGCCAGCAGCTTGGTAGTAGCGGGATCCGGGGAGCTGTTTTTT.

This sequence joins TRBV10-1 and TRBJ2-7, with a tentative D call TRBD1 (5 bases). From germline, CDR1 is WNHNN and CDR2 SYGVQD (reference sequence). The ends were cut back, 0 bases at V and 3 bases at J, with 12 bases in the middle. CDR3 length: 15 amino acids. CDR3 in amino acids: CASSESGDSSYEQYF. Written as DNA, the CDR3 is TGCGCCAGCAGTGAGTCCGGAGACAGTAGCTACGAGCAGTACTTC.

This chain links TRBV19 with TRBJ2-5, with 10 bases aligning to TRBD2. This CDR3 contains 12 residues. Germline assignment: CDR1 LNHDA and CDR2 SQIVND (reference sequence). Trimming took 8 bases from V and 4 from J; bases not matched to a gene: 1. The chain's CDR3 is CASSSGRETQYF. As DNA, the CDR3 is TGTGCCAGTTCTAGCGGGAGAGAGACCCAGTACTTC.

About this clone: This same CDR3 is encoded by further DNA sequences in the sample. The V gene is TRBV10-3, the J gene TRBJ1-1; unclear D gene. Germline V gene lookup returns CDR1 ENHRY and CDR2 SYGVKD. CDR3 size: 13 residues. V shed 3 bases and J shed 2 bases, with 7 bases lying between them. The CDR3 region is CAISDGVNTEAFF. Written as DNA, the CDR3 is TGTGCCATCAGTGACGGGGTCAACACTGAAGCTTTCTTT.

This chain links TRBV7-9 with TRBJ2-7; D tentatively fits TRBD1 or TRBD2 (6 bases each). In germline, CDR1 is SEHNR, CDR2 FQNEAQ (reference sequence). The CDR3 contains 14 residues. V gave up 1 base and J gave up 3 bases, with 10 bases separating them. This CDR3 reads CASSLGGADYEQYF. The CDR3 nucleotides read TGTGCCAGCAGCTTAGGGGGGGCCGACTACGAGCAGTACTTC.